The present T cell receptor beta chain was sequenced within a study of technical replicates of blood from a few donors. The CDR3 consists of 16 residues. V lost 6 bases and J lost 3; bases outside the gene matches: 8. Germline V gene sequence: CDR1 SNHLY, CDR2 FYNNEI. Measured with immunoSEQ multiplex PCR; TCRdb has only the in-frame clones, and not every one. Of 60,000 to 70,000 clones detected, 86% appear once; the ten largest clones hold approximately 4.7%. Input material: PBMCs. The receptor comes from a human donor in good health. Some clones in this sample may be carry-over from other donors' samples. The V call is TRBV2, the J call TRBJ2-1; 10 bases fit TRBD2. CDR3 DNA: TGTGCCAGCAGCGAGTCGCTAGCGGGAGACTACAATGAGCAGTTCTTC. This sequence encodes CASSESLAGDYNEQFF.